These 20 T cell receptor beta chains share one sample of origin, sequenced in a study of shared clonotypes between healthy human individuals. Assay: immunoSEQ multiplex PCR; the TCRdb copy retains only in-frame clones and omits some. The sample contains about 480,000 clones, approximately 79% of which appear only once. What was sequenced was PBMCs. These TCRs come from a middle-aged woman in good health. Some clones in this sample may be carry-over from other donors' samples.

CDR3: CASSPLLAGGPVSLSEQYF. In nucleotides, the CDR3 is TGTGCCAGCAGCCCTCTTCTAGCGGGAGGGCCGGTATCCCTCTCCGAGCAGTACTTC. The genes are TRBV11-1 and TRBJ2-7, with TRBD2 identical over 12 bases. This CDR3 comprises 19 residues. V was pared by 5 bases and J by 6 bases, with 20 bases of the junction left unmatched. Germline loops: CDR1 SGHAT, CDR2 FQDESV (reference sequence).

V usage is TRBV6-1 and J usage is TRBJ1-2; 7 nucleotides agree with TRBD1. The CDR3 length is 14 residues. The germline V gene encodes CDR1 MNHNS and CDR2 SASEGT. V shed 6 bases and J 2 bases; nucleotides not matched to a gene: 6. DNA for the CDR3: TGTGCCAGCAGAAGTGAGGGGGCGAACTATGGCTACACCTTC. Its translation is CASRSEGANYGYTF.

The J gene is TRBJ1-5, the V gene TRBV28; tentative D call: TRBD1 (6 bases). The CDR3 covers 15 residues. V gave up 9 bases and J gave up 2 bases, with 17 bases separating them. CDR1 is MDHEN and CDR2 is SYDVKM in the germline V gene. CDR3: CASTSGGAGNQPQHF. CDR3 in DNA: TGTGCCAGTACCTCGGGGGGCGCGGGCAATCAGCCCCAGCATTTT.

This chain uses TRBV10-1 with TRBJ1-1; no reliable D call. V dropped 7 bases and J dropped 0 bases, with 12 bases sitting between them. The CDR3 runs 14 residues. Germline CDR1 and CDR2: WNHNN and SYGVQD (reference sequence). The CDR3 bases are TGCGCCAGCACCACGGGTTCGGTGAACACTGAAGCTTTCTTT. Translation: CASTTGSVNTEAFF.

The chain carries TRBV5-3 and TRBJ2-7; D not resolved. TRBV5-3 is recorded as an ORF, its role being uncertain. The CDR3 loop spans 12 amino acids. V was cut by 0 bases and J by 7 bases, with 8 bases left in between. As DNA, the CDR3 is TGTGCCAGAAGCTTGGCTGCGCTAGAGCAGTACTTC. The encoded protein is CARSLAALEQYF.

This clone was counted between two and nine times. The V gene is TRBV7-9, the J gene TRBJ2-3; the match to TRBD2 covers 9 bases. The ends lost 5 bases at V and 3 bases at J; junction bases unmatched: 6. This CDR3 is built from 15 residues. CDR1 and CDR2 (germline): SEHNR, FQNEAQ (reference sequence). CDR3: CASSRLAAETDTQYF. CDR3 coding DNA: TGTGCCAGCAGCCGACTAGCGGCTGAAACAGATACGCAGTATTTT.

The gene calls are TRBV11-3 and TRBJ2-6; D is undetermined. Between the trimmed V and J ends, which lost 2 bases and 3 bases, there was a span of 2 bases. The CDR3 is made up of 13 amino acids. Per germline, CDR1 SGHNT and CDR2 YENEEA. The CDR3 loop is CASSLNGANVLTF. The CDR3 DNA reads TGTGCCAGCAGCTTAAATGGGGCCAACGTCCTGACTTTC.

V is TRBV10-3 and J is TRBJ2-1, with 10 positions matching TRBD1. Germline CDR1 and CDR2: ENHRY and SYGVKD. The CDR3 spans 14 residues. The V gene end was trimmed by 6 bases and the J gene end by 2 bases; junction bases not matched to a gene: 1. The CDR3 coding sequence is TGTGCCATCAGAGGACAGGGGGCCTACAATGAGCAGTTCTTC. Protein: CAIRGQGAYNEQFF.

The chain couples TRBV19 to TRBJ2-1; D call uncertain. The germline V gene encodes CDR1 LNHDA and CDR2 SQIVND (reference sequence). V was shortened by 1 base and J by 11 bases, with 6 bases between the two germline ends. This CDR3 region has 11 residues. CDR3 in amino acids: CASSIGPKQFF. CDR3 coding DNA: TGTGCCAGTAGTATAGGGCCTAAGCAGTTCTTC.

This chain links TRBV27 with TRBJ2-1; D possibly corresponds to TRBD2 (6 bases). CDR1 is MNHEY, CDR2 SMNVEV, per germline (reference sequence). V was cut by 7 bases and J by 5 bases, with 21 bases left in between. The CDR3 has 16 residues. The CDR3 is CASTKVAGKTNNEQFF. CDR3 coding DNA: TGTGCCAGCACCAAGGTGGCGGGAAAAACCAACAATGAGCAGTTCTTC.

V gene TRBV11-2 combines with J gene TRBJ2-7, with D perhaps matching TRBD1 (6 bases). Trimming removed 6 bases at V and 4 bases at J, with 19 bases between. This CDR3 contains 15 residues. In germline, CDR1 is SGHAT, CDR2 FQNNGV. This CDR3 reads CASRPVRGRGYEQYF. For the CDR3, the DNA is TGTGCCAGCAGACCCGTACGGGGCAGGGGATACGAGCAGTACTTC. Drawing the rest from reference TRBV11-2 and TRBJ2-7, the complete variable domain is EAGVAQSPRYKIIEKRQSVAFWCNPISGHATLYWYQQILGQGPKLLIQFQNNGVVDDSQLPKDRFSAERLKGVDSTLKIQPAKLEDSAVYLCASRPVRGRGYEQYFGPGTRLTVT.

The chain has TRBV2 and TRBJ2-5, with D possibly being TRBD1 (6 bases). Between the trimmed V and J ends, which lost 6 bases and 2 bases, there was a span of 10 bases. The CDR3 spans 13 residues. Germline assignment: CDR1 SNHLY and CDR2 FYNNEI. This chain's CDR3 is CASRQGLQETQYF. The CDR3 bases are TGTGCCAGCAGACAGGGCCTACAAGAGACCCAGTACTTC.

DNA for the CDR3: TGTGCCAGCAGTGATACCCAGGACAATCAGCCCCAGCATTTT. It yields the protein CASSDTQDNQPQHF. V is TRBV25-1 and J is TRBJ1-5, with D hard to call. The CDR3 has 14 residues. Germline loops: CDR1 MGHDK, CDR2 SYGVNS. Between the trimmed V and J ends, which lost 3 bases and 3 bases, there was a span of 9 bases.

For the CDR3, the DNA is TGTGCCTGGACTCAGCCGGGACAGGCGATTGGCTATGGCTACACCTTC. It translates to CAWTQPGQAIGYGYTF. The rearrangement joins TRBV30 to TRBJ1-2; 8 bases are shared with TRBD1. The CDR3 has 16 residues. Trimming cost V 4 bases and J 4 bases; bases outside gene matches: 14. Germline CDR1 reads GTSNPN; CDR2 reads SVGIG (reference sequence).

The J gene is TRBJ2-3, the V gene TRBV11-3; 9 bases agree with TRBD2. Germline V gene data show CDR1 as SGHNT and CDR2 as YENEEA. The ends lost 3 bases at V and 1 base at J; junction bases unmatched: 11. The CDR3 is made up of 18 amino acids. The CDR3 DNA sequence: TGTGCCAGCAGCTTCGCGGGAGGGCCGGAAGATTGCACAGATACGCAGTATTTT. It is translated as CASSFAGGPEDCTDTQYF.

The chain is built from TRBV9 and TRBJ2-7; TRBD2 matches at 7 bases. Germline V gives CDR1 SGDLS, CDR2 YYNGEE. Germline trimming cut 4 bases from V and 3 bases from J; bases unmatched to any gene: 7. This CDR3 has 14 residues. CDR3 in DNA: TGTGCCAGCAGCCCGCGGACTAGTGGCTACGAGCAGTACTTC. Amino acids: CASSPRTSGYEQYF.

The V gene is TRBV9, the J gene TRBJ2-2; D is perhaps TRBD1 (5 bases). This CDR3 contains 14 residues. Germline V CDR1 and CDR2: SGDLS, YYNGEE. Trimming removed 0 bases from V and 6 bases from J, with 9 bases in between. The DNA for the CDR3 is TGTGCCAGCAGCGTAGGGGGCGAAGCCGGGGAGCTGTTTTTT. Translation: CASSVGGEAGELFF.

This chain connects TRBV2 to TRBJ1-2; D unclear. V lost 6 bases and J lost 7, with 9 bases in between. Germline lookup yields CDR1 SNHLY and CDR2 FYNNEI. The CDR3 totals 11 residues. The chain's CDR3 is CASSPGVGYTF. The CDR3 region has the DNA TGTGCCAGCAGCCCAGGTGTTGGCTACACCTTC.

The chain joins TRBV27 to TRBJ1-3, with D possibly matching TRBD1 (5 bases). The CDR3 spans 13 residues. From germline, CDR1 is MNHEY and CDR2 SMNVEV (reference sequence). Trimming removed 2 bases from V and 4 bases from J, with 6 bases in between. The CDR3: CASSLNRGNTIYF. The CDR3 DNA follows: TGTGCCAGCAGTTTAAACAGGGGAAACACCATATATTTT.

This clone has a single count. This chain links TRBV5-4 with TRBJ2-1; 8 bases agree with TRBD1. Germline assignment: CDR1 SGHNT and CDR2 YYREEE (reference sequence). J gave up 4 bases and V 3 bases, and 3 bases lay outside the gene matches. The CDR3 runs to 14 residues. CDR3 protein: CASSSGQEYNEQFF. The CDR3 DNA is TGTGCCAGCAGCTCGGGACAGGAGTACAATGAGCAGTTCTTC.